Below are 32 T cell receptor beta chains sequenced from a single sample in a study of neurological immune-mediated disorders. TCRdb re-derived calls from the 5' RACE reads in MiXCR, one entry per CDR3 protein. The table lists some 60,000 distinct CDR3 sequences, roughly 3.3% of them singletons. Sequenced input: PBMCs. These TCRs come from a woman under 40 with multiple sclerosis.

Notes on this clonotype: This sequence may be a read error, since a much larger clone differs from it by one base. CDR3 coding DNA: TGTGCCAGCAGTGCAGGGAGTGGAAACATTCAGTACTTC. Amino acids: CASSAGSGNIQYF. The gene calls are TRBV6-6 and TRBJ2-4; D may correspond to TRBD1 or TRBD2 (5 bases each). Trimming removed 5 bases at V and 6 bases at J, with 11 bases between. Germline V gene lookup returns CDR1 MNHNY and CDR2 SVGAGI (reference sequence). This CDR3 is 13 amino acids long.

This clonotype was observed many times. The chain uses TRBV28 and TRBJ2-1; D remains unclear. This CDR3 is built from 15 residues. Trimming stripped 10 bases from V and 1 base from J, with 17 bases between. CDR1 and CDR2 (germline): MDHEN, SYDVKM. CDR3 region: CATRVRAQSYNEQFF. The CDR3 coding sequence is TGTGCCACCAGAGTCCGGGCCCAGTCCTACAATGAGCAGTTCTTC. Variable domain in full (rest from reference TRBV28 and TRBJ2-1): DVKVTQSSRYLVKRTGEKVFLECVQDMDHENMFWYRQDPGLGLRLIYFSYDVKMKEKGDIPEGYSVSREKKERFSLILESASTNQTSMYLCATRVRAQSYNEQFFGPGTRLTVL.

This clonotype was detected many times. V and J are TRBV12-3 or TRBV12-4 and TRBJ2-2, with TRBD1 as a possible D gene (6 bases). The CDR3 length is 15 residues. The germline V and J ends were trimmed by 3 bases and 3 bases, with 11 bases remaining between them. The CDR3 nucleotides read TGTGCCAGCAGTTTGGAGACAGGCTACACCGGGGAGCTGTTTTTT. This sequence encodes CASSLETGYTGELFF.

This clonotype was seen ten or more times. V usage is TRBV24-1 and J usage is TRBJ2-2; D gene ambiguous. Trimming took off 6 bases at V and 4 bases at J, with 5 bases between the two ends. CDR3 size: 12 residues. The germline V gene encodes CDR1 KGHDR and CDR2 SFDVKD. The CDR3 protein is CATSRGTGELFF. DNA of the CDR3: TGTGCCACCAGTCGCGGCACCGGGGAGCTGTTTTTT.

This chain joins TRBV20-1 and TRBJ1-1, with D unresolved. V was cut by 3 bases and J by 6 bases, with 11 bases left in between. The CDR3 sequence is 12 residues long. Germline CDR1 DFQATT, CDR2 SNEGSKA (reference sequence). DNA for the CDR3: TGCAGTGCTAGCGAAGGACGCCCTGAAGCTTTCTTT. It translates to CSASEGRPEAFF.

This clonotype was observed many times. J is TRBJ1-4 and V is TRBV10-3; D may be TRBD1 (6 bases). This CDR3 region has 15 residues. Germline V lookup: CDR1 ENHRY, CDR2 SYGVKD. V was trimmed by 3 bases and J by 7 bases, leaving 15 bases between them. In DNA form, the CDR3 reads TGTGCCATCAGTGAAGAAGGGGGGCGGGGTGAAAAACTGTTTTTT. Translation: CAISEEGGRGEKLFF.

This clonotype was found many times. The CDR3 sequence: CASGGGQTEAFF. CDR3 nucleotide sequence: TGTGCCAGTGGGGGGGGGCAAACTGAAGCTTTCTTT. The chain carries TRBV19 and TRBJ1-1; D possibly corresponds to TRBD1 (6 bases). CDR1 and CDR2 from the germline V gene are LNHDA and SQIVND (reference sequence). Trimming removed 8 bases at V and 5 bases at J, with 12 bases between. This CDR3 is 12 amino acids long. The full variable domain, with the rest looked up from reference TRBV19 and TRBJ1-1, is DGGITQSPKYLFRKEGQNVTLSCEQNLNHDAMYWYRQDPGQGLRLIYYSQIVNDFQKGDIAEGYSVSREKKESFPLTVTSAQKNPTAFYLCASGGGQTEAFFGQGTRLTVV.

This clonotype was detected many times. This sequence joins TRBV7-2 and TRBJ2-7, with TRBD1 matching 9 bases. Germline CDR1 reads SGHTA; CDR2 reads FQGNSA. V shed 1 base and J 4 bases; nucleotides not matched to a gene: 2. This CDR3 is 14 amino acids long. The CDR3 is CASSLVQGAYEQYF. The DNA of the CDR3 is TGTGCCAGCAGCTTAGTACAGGGGGCATACGAGCAGTACTTC.

This clonotype has a handful of counts. V and J are TRBV28 and TRBJ2-1; the D gene is possibly TRBD2 (5 bases). V was clipped by 6 bases and J by 1 base, with 16 bases between them. In germline, CDR1 is MDHEN, CDR2 SYDVKM. The CDR3 covers 16 residues. The CDR3 spells CASSPWSGRSYNEQFF. The CDR3 region has the DNA TGTGCCAGCAGCCCTTGGAGCGGTAGATCCTACAATGAGCAGTTCTTC. The full variable domain, with the rest looked up from reference TRBV28 and TRBJ2-1, is DVKVTQSSRYLVKRTGEKVFLECVQDMDHENMFWYRQDPGLGLRLIYFSYDVKMKEKGDIPEGYSVSREKKERFSLILESASTNQTSMYLCASSPWSGRSYNEQFFGPGTRLTVL.

At least ten counts were recorded for this clonotype. The chain recombines TRBV27 with TRBJ2-3; 11 positions match TRBD2. Trimming removed 6 bases from V and 2 bases from J; junction bases left unmatched: 1. The CDR3 spans 14 residues. The germline V gene has CDR1 MNHEY and CDR2 SMNVEV (reference sequence). CDR3 sequence: CASRLAGATDTQYF. The CDR3 nucleotides read TGTGCCAGCAGACTAGCGGGAGCCACAGATACGCAGTATTTT.

This clonotype was seen at least ten times. Here the CDR3 reads CASSTSGGNYEQYF. Here the CDR3 DNA reads TGCGCCAGCAGCACCTCAGGGGGAAACTACGAGCAGTACTTC. The chain uses TRBV5-1 and TRBJ2-7, with TRBD1 matching 7 bases. The CDR3 covers 14 residues. In germline, CDR1 is SGHRS, CDR2 YFSETQ. With 4 bases clipped from V and 3 bases from J, the junction kept 7 bases outside the gene matches.

There are many counts of this clonotype. The rearrangement links TRBV5-6 to TRBJ1-1; no reliable D call. This CDR3 spans 12 amino acids. Germline values: CDR1 SGHDT, CDR2 YYEEEE. V was trimmed by 1 base and J by 6 bases, leaving 7 bases between them. The CDR3 loop reads CASSLRRSEAFF. The CDR3 DNA reads TGTGCCAGCAGCTTGCGGAGATCTGAAGCTTTCTTT.

This clonotype was found many times. V gene TRBV5-1 combines with J gene TRBJ2-6, with D possibly matching TRBD2 (6 bases). V lost 4 bases and J 0 bases, leaving 11 bases between the germline ends. Germline V gene lookup returns CDR1 SGHRS and CDR2 YFSETQ. The CDR3 totals 16 residues. CDR3 DNA: TGCGCCAGCAGCGCCGGGACTTTCTCTGGGGCCAACGTCCTGACTTTC. Encoded protein: CASSAGTFSGANVLTF.

At least ten counts were recorded for this clonotype. The V and J genes are TRBV7-2 and TRBJ1-3; no reliable D call. Germline loops: CDR1 SGHTA, CDR2 FQGNSA. V lost 1 base and J 1 base, leaving 5 bases between the germline ends. This CDR3 comprises 14 residues. In DNA form, the CDR3 reads TGTGCCAGCAGCTTAGGTCTATCTGGAAACACCATATATTTT. Protein: CASSLGLSGNTIYF.

This clonotype was picked up many times. The chain employs TRBV27 and TRBJ1-5; 7 bases map to TRBD1. The V gene end was trimmed by 5 bases and the J gene end by 1 base; junction bases not matched to a gene: 2. Per the germline V gene, CDR1 is MNHEY and CDR2 is SMNVEV (reference sequence). The length of the CDR3 is 14 residues. CDR3: CASSAGQSNQPQHF. The CDR3 region has the DNA TGTGCCAGCAGTGCGGGACAGAGCAATCAGCCCCAGCATTTT.

The table lists this clonotype with many counts. The chain employs TRBV12-3 or TRBV12-4 and TRBJ2-7, with TRBD1 as a possible D gene (7 bases). The CDR3 totals 15 residues. V lost 5 bases and J 1 base, leaving 15 bases between the germline ends. CDR3 region: CASSVRQGGSYEQYF. DNA for the CDR3: TGTGCCAGCAGTGTCCGACAGGGAGGATCCTACGAGCAGTACTTC.

This clonotype came up many times. CDR3 sequence: CASSQGVGRYEQYF. The CDR3 nucleotides read TGTGCCAGCAGCCAAGGGGTCGGACGCTACGAGCAGTACTTC. This sequence joins TRBV3-1 and TRBJ2-7, with D uncertain. Germline V gene sequence: CDR1 LGHDT, CDR2 YNNKEL (reference sequence). CDR3 length: 14 residues. V was shortened by 1 base and J by 3 bases, with 10 bases between the two germline ends.

Only a few counts were recorded for this clonotype. A junction boundary mismatches the germline segment, possibly from a read error. CDR3 DNA sequence: TGTGCCATCAGGAGGACAGACTCTGGAAAAACCATATATTTT. Translating gives CAIRRTDSGKTIYF. The genes are TRBV10-3 and TRBJ1-3, with D possibly matching TRBD1 (6 bases). This CDR3 is 14 amino acids long. In germline, CDR1 is ENHRY, CDR2 SYGVKD.

This clonotype was found many times. V gene TRBV21-1 combines with J gene TRBJ2-7; the DNA was not compared with TRBD2, the D call given in the table. TRBV21-1 is designated a pseudogene. CDR3 size: 18 residues. The CDR3 nucleotides are TGTGCCAGCAGCAACCGCTCCAAAAAACTAGCGGAGGGCTACGAGCAGTACTTC. Translated, it gives CASSNRSKKLAEGYEQYF.

This clonotype occurred many times. The J gene is TRBJ2-7, the V gene TRBV7-9; perhaps TRBD2 as D (6 bases). Trimming removed 5 bases from V and 2 bases from J, with 19 bases in between. This CDR3 comprises 16 residues. Germline V gene lookup returns CDR1 SEHNR and CDR2 FQNEAQ (reference sequence). The DNA for the CDR3 is TGTGCCAGCAGCGGACGGAGGGTGGATAGGACCTACGAGCAGTACTTC. This translates into CASSGRRVDRTYEQYF.

In this sample, this clonotype turned up many times. The gene calls are TRBV11-2 and TRBJ2-7; 8 positions agree with TRBD1. Germline loops: CDR1 SGHAT, CDR2 FQNNGV. V was clipped by 1 base and J by 4 bases; unmatched bases: 9. The length of the CDR3 is 16 residues. The CDR3, as DNA: TGTGCCAGCAGCTTAGGCGGCAGGGGGGACAGGTACGAGCAGTACTTC. This translates into CASSLGGRGDRYEQYF.

This clonotype occurred many times. The J gene is TRBJ1-1, the V gene TRBV12-3 or TRBV12-4; D unclear. The CDR3 runs 12 residues. The V end was cut by 9 bases, the J end by 4 bases, with 12 bases between. CDR3 in amino acids: CASSGRLTEAFF. The CDR3 DNA is TGTGCCAGTTCCGGACGCCTCACTGAAGCTTTCTTT.

This clonotype was detected many times. CDR3 loop: CASSPPSSYNEQFF. DNA of the CDR3: TGTGCCAGCAGTCCCCCCAGCTCCTACAATGAGCAGTTCTTC. The chain combines TRBV12-3 or TRBV12-4 with TRBJ2-1; D gene uncertain. CDR3 length: 14 amino acids. V lost 5 bases and J lost 0, with 8 bases in between.

This clonotype was found a few times. This chain connects TRBV7-8 to TRBJ2-3; 10 bases are a match to TRBD2. The CDR3 is 16 amino acids. Germline values: CDR1 SGHVS, CDR2 FQNEAQ. After removal of 2 bases from V and 4 bases from J, the junction contained 6 bases not matched to a gene. The DNA for the CDR3 is TGTGCCAGCAGCTTATTGAGCGGGAGGGCCTCAGATACGCAGTATTTT. Amino acid sequence: CASSLLSGRASDTQYF.

This clonotype was seen at least ten times. The chain is built from TRBV10-3 and TRBJ2-2; TRBD1 might be the D (6 bases). This CDR3 comprises 15 residues. Germline CDR1 ENHRY, CDR2 SYGVKD. The V and J ends lost 7 bases and 6 bases respectively, with 18 bases between them. The CDR3: CAITTGTIGAGELFF. The CDR3 coding sequence is TGTGCCATCACGACAGGCACCATAGGGGCCGGGGAGCTGTTTTTT.

This clonotype was recorded many times. The rearrangement joins TRBV7-3 to TRBJ2-7; possible D gene TRBD2, 6 bases. V dropped 0 bases and J dropped 6 bases, with 6 bases sitting between them. The CDR3 covers 12 residues. Germline CDR1 SGHTA, CDR2 FQGTGA. The DNA of the CDR3 is TGTGCCAGCAGCTTAACCGGGGGCGAGCAGTACTTC. Its translation is CASSLTGGEQYF.

This clonotype has ten or more counts. The rearrangement uses TRBV20-1 and TRBJ2-1; weak D call: TRBD1 (6 bases). V lost 5 bases to trimming and J lost 4 bases, with 15 bases between them. Germline CDR1 and CDR2: DFQATT and SNEGSKA (reference sequence). The CDR3 totals 14 residues. CDR3 protein: CSALGGVGYNEQFF. CDR3 nucleotide sequence: TGCAGTGCTTTAGGGGGAGTAGGATACAATGAGCAGTTCTTC.

This clonotype was detected ten times or more. V and J are TRBV5-1 and TRBJ2-2; D could derive from TRBD1 or TRBD2 (5 bases each). This CDR3 has 15 amino acids. V shed 0 bases and J shed 4 bases, with 10 bases lying between them. From germline, CDR1 is SGHRS and CDR2 YFSETQ. CDR3 in DNA: TGCGCCAGCAGCTTGGAATGGGGGACCACCGGGGAGCTGTTTTTT. Translation gives CASSLEWGTTGELFF.

Here the CDR3 reads CATSRQSYEQYF. The CDR3 coding sequence is TGTGCCACCTCCCGGCAGTCCTACGAGCAGTACTTC. The chain joins TRBV28 to TRBJ2-7; the D is unclear. Trimming cost V 10 bases and J 1 base, with 11 bases left between them. Germline V gene sequence: CDR1 MDHEN, CDR2 SYDVKM. CDR3 length equals 12 residues.

Ten or more counts support this clonotype. The chain has TRBV12-3 or TRBV12-4 and TRBJ2-5, with TRBD1 identical over 9 bases. The CDR3 covers 15 residues. V lost 3 bases to trimming and J lost 4 bases; unmatched junction nucleotides: 6. The DNA for the CDR3 is TGTGCCAGCAGTTTCCGGACAGGGGAGCTAGAGACCCAGTACTTC. Translated, it gives CASSFRTGELETQYF.

This clonotype turned up a few times. No conserved phenylalanine or tryptophan is present at the end of the CDR3, so a read error is the likely explanation. The chain employs TRBV7-9 and TRBJ2-5; 10 bases are shared with TRBD2. The CDR3 runs to 16 residues. Trimming removed 1 base from V and 4 bases from J; junction bases left unmatched: 6. Germline V gene lookup returns CDR1 SEHNR and CDR2 FQNEAQ (reference sequence). This CDR3 is CASSLVRAGGPETQYN. For the CDR3, the DNA is TGTGCCAGCAGCTTAGTAAGAGCGGGAGGGCCAGAGACCCAGTACAAC.

CDR3 loop: CSAGTGGPVLEQFF. The CDR3 DNA is TGCAGTGCTGGAACAGGAGGGCCAGTTCTTGAGCAGTTCTTC. The gene calls are TRBV20-1 and TRBJ2-1, with D perhaps matching TRBD2 (6 bases). Germline V gives CDR1 DFQATT, CDR2 SNEGSKA (reference sequence). V gave up 5 bases and J gave up 9 bases, with 20 bases separating them. There are 14 residues in the CDR3.